The entry below describes one T cell receptor beta chain. After removal of 1 base from V and 3 bases from J, the junction contained 3 bases not matched to a gene. The CDR3 is made up of 15 amino acids. Looked up from germline, CDR1 is MNHNS and CDR2 is SASEGT. The data belong to a study of OX40 agonist ivuxolimab in advanced cancers. Overall study: The group had a mean age of about 60 years, ranged from 23 to 79, and was 80% to 90% male.

This table comes from immunoSEQ multiplex PCR, and its TCRdb copy is limited to in-frame clones, with some not included. The sample holds 65,000 to 80,000 clones, roughly nine tenths seen once. Sequencing used CD4+ or CD8+ T cells sorted from blood, obtained in a trial of the OX40 agonist ivuxolimab. V is TRBV6-1 and J is TRBJ1-5; 7 positions agree with TRBD1. The TCR sequence derives from an adult with an advanced solid tumor such as melanoma, head and neck, liver or kidney cancer. DNA of the CDR3: TGTGCCAGCAGTGAAGGGACAGGAAACAATCAGCCCCAGCATTTT. It translates to CASSEGTGNNQPQHF.